What follows are 9 T cell receptor beta chains derived from one specimen sequenced in a study of blood T cell repertoires in COVID-19. Generated by immunoSEQ multiplex PCR, the TCRdb table keeps only in-frame clones and is missing some. The profile covers about 170,000 clones, with roughly 80% appearing a single time and roughly 1.9% taken by the ten largest. Sequencing was carried out using peripheral blood. The source of these receptors is a woman of 80 years or more with acute or convalescent COVID-19.

The chain uses TRBV5-1 and TRBJ2-1; 10 positions match TRBD1. CDR3 length equals 14 residues. Losses at the gene ends were 3 bases for V and 5 bases for J; bases not matched to a gene: 2. Germline V lookup: CDR1 SGHRS, CDR2 YFSETQ. Here the CDR3 DNA reads TGCGCCAGCAGCTGGGACAGGGGCAACAATGAGCAGTTCTTC. Its translation: CASSWDRGNNEQFF.

The chain recombines TRBV28 with TRBJ2-7; 7 bases line up with TRBD1. The germline CDR1 and CDR2 sequences are MDHEN and SYDVKM. After removal of 5 bases from V and 3 bases from J, the junction contained 10 bases not matched to a gene. CDR3 length: 15 amino acids. The chain's CDR3 is CASSPSGGRGYEQYF. The CDR3 coding sequence is TGTGCCAGCAGTCCCTCAGGGGGACGCGGCTACGAGCAGTACTTC.

The chain uses TRBV30 and TRBJ2-7, with 9 bases identical to TRBD1. The CDR3 runs to 13 residues. Germline loops: CDR1 GTSNPN, CDR2 SVGIG (reference sequence). Unmatched junction bases numbered 9, after V lost 7 bases and J lost 5 bases. This CDR3 is CASPGDRAHEQYF. CDR3 bases: TGTGCCTCCCCCGGGGACAGGGCACACGAGCAGTACTTC.

The chain combines TRBV28 with TRBJ2-2, with TRBD1 matching over 10 bases. V gave up 5 bases and J gave up 4 bases; unmatched junction bases: 1. CDR1 and CDR2 from the germline V gene are MDHEN and SYDVKM. The CDR3 is made up of 14 amino acids. In DNA, the CDR3 is TGTGCCAGCAGTAGGGACAGGGGCACCGGGGAGCTGTTTTTT. Protein product: CASSRDRGTGELFF.

This clone appeared a single time. CDR3 bases: TGTGCCAGCAGCTTTCCAGGGGGCGCGACAGATACGCAGTATTTT. Amino acids: CASSFPGGATDTQYF. The rearrangement uses TRBV7-2 and TRBJ2-3; TRBD1 aligns across 8 bases. V lost 3 bases and J lost 3; bases outside the gene matches: 5. Germline V gene lookup returns CDR1 SGHTA and CDR2 FQGNSA. The CDR3 extends over 15 amino acids.

This chain uses TRBV10-3 with TRBJ2-3; tentative D call: TRBD2 (7 bases). Germline V gene lookup returns CDR1 ENHRY and CDR2 SYGVKD. CDR3 length: 15 amino acids. V lost 2 bases and J lost 1, with 10 bases in between. CDR3 in DNA: TGTGCCATCAGTGAGGACGGGGGGCGCACAGATACGCAGTATTTT. Translated: CAISEDGGRTDTQYF.

This chain links TRBV6-5 with TRBJ2-1, with D unclear. The CDR3 runs to 12 residues. The germline V gene encodes CDR1 MNHEY and CDR2 SVGAGI. Deletions cut 7 bases from V and 0 bases from J, with 4 bases between. The CDR3 DNA reads TGTGCCAGCACGGTCTCCTACAATGAGCAGTTCTTC. Protein: CASTVSYNEQFF.

This chain connects TRBV28 to TRBJ2-7, with TRBD2 identical over 7 bases. CDR3 length: 14 amino acids. CDR1 and CDR2 from the germline V gene are MDHEN and SYDVKM. After removal of 6 bases from V and 3 bases from J, the junction contained 8 bases not matched to a gene. CDR3 in DNA: TGTGCCAGCAGAGGGCGGTGGGGGGGCTACGAGCAGTACTTC. Protein: CASRGRWGGYEQYF.

This chain uses TRBV19 with TRBJ1-5; 10 positions agree with TRBD1. The junction had 13 bases not matched to a gene; V was cut back by 5 bases and J by 0 bases. The CDR3 runs 19 residues. Germline V lookup: CDR1 LNHDA, CDR2 SQIVND (reference sequence). CDR3 DNA sequence: TGTGCCAGTAGTTTATCAAGAGGACAGGGGGGTTATAGCAATCAGCCCCAGCATTTT. Its protein product is CASSLSRGQGGYSNQPQHF.